These T cell receptor beta chains were read from a single sample in a study of shared clonotypes between healthy human individuals. Sequencing was performed with immunoSEQ multiplex PCR; in TCRdb, only in-frame clones are kept and a portion is missing. Among around 700,000 clones listed, around four fifths were seen once. Sequencing input: memory CD4+ T cells sorted from blood. These receptors all stem from a woman aged 30 to 39 in good health. Both conserved end residues are part of each CDR3. The order of the fields is clone size, J gene, V gene, D gene, CDR3 protein, CDR3 DNA. A D gene is named only where the DNA matches it firmly. The size field is filled for only some rows; it gives once, few, many or a size class.

few,TRBJ2-7,TRBV14,TRBD2,CASSQDRGSRYEQYF,TGTGCCAGCAGCCAAGACCGCGGGAGCCGCTACGAGCAGTACTTC
NA,TRBJ1-4,TRBV28,TRBD1,CASSRQGATNEKLFF,TGTGCCAGCAGCAGACAGGGAGCAACTAATGAAAAACTGTTTTTT
NA,TRBJ1-1,TRBV6-4,NA,CASSDNQNTEAFF,TGTGCCAGCAGTGACAATCAGAACACTGAAGCTTTCTTT
many,TRBJ2-3,TRBV5-1,NA,CASSLGQVPDTQYF,TGCGCCAGCAGCTTGGGCCAGGTCCCAGATACGCAGTATTTT
NA,TRBJ1-4,TRBV18,TRBD1,CASSEDRFNEKLFF,TGTGCCAGCTCAGAGGACAGGTTTAATGAAAAACTGTTTTTT
NA,TRBJ2-1,TRBV29-1,NA,CSVDDGYNEQFF,TGCAGCGTTGACGACGGCTACAATGAGCAGTTCTTC
few,TRBJ2-3,TRBV5-1,TRBD2,CASSIGLAGSTDTQYF,TGCGCCAGCAGCATAGGACTAGCGGGGAGCACAGATACGCAGTATTTT
NA,TRBJ2-1,TRBV7-3,TRBD2,CASSEVAGEGEQFF,TGTGCCAGCAGCGAAGTAGCGGGAGAGGGTGAGCAGTTCTTC
NA,TRBJ2-7,TRBV29-1,TRBD1,CSVERDRGPEQYF,TGCAGCGTTGAAAGGGACAGGGGGCCCGAGCAGTACTTC
NA,TRBJ2-2,TRBV29-1,NA,CSVVGMGSGELFF,TGCAGCGTGGTTGGCATGGGGTCCGGGGAGCTGTTTTTT
once,TRBJ2-3,TRBV5-4,NA,CASSFGQGSTDTQYF,TGTGCCAGCAGCTTCGGGCAGGGTAGCACAGATACGCAGTATTTT
NA,TRBJ2-7,TRBV6-1,NA,CASSHTGTSYEQYF,TGTGCCAGCAGTCACACAGGGACGTCCTACGAGCAGTACTTC
NA,TRBJ1-2,TRBV20-1,NA,CSAPGGNGYTF,TGCAGTGCTCCCGGGGGCAATGGCTACACCTTC
NA,TRBJ2-3,TRBV28,TRBD1,CASSHRGRILTDTQYF,TGTGCCAGCAGTCACAGGGGGCGAATCCTAACAGATACGCAGTATTTT
NA,TRBJ2-3,TRBV6-6,TRBD2,CASAPPGLQLIGQYF,TGTGCCAGCGCCCCCCCGGGACTACAGCTGATAGGGCAGTATTTT
once,TRBJ1-3,TRBV27,NA,CASSLSAPDSGNTIYF,TGTGCCAGCAGTTTATCTGCCCCGGACTCTGGAAACACCATATATTTT